One and the same sample provided the 30 T cell receptor beta chains below, sequenced in a study of T cells after yellow fever vaccination. MiXCR, applied by TCRdb to the 5' RACE reads, yields one record per CDR3 protein. The sample has around 500,000 distinct CDR3 sequences; just over 20% are singletons. Sample: PBMCs, taken about 21 days after the first yellow fever vaccination. These receptors were taken from a man between 18 and 29 years old who received the YFV17D yellow fever vaccine.

The chain links TRBV7-2 to TRBJ2-7, with D perhaps given as TRBD1 or TRBD2 (5 bases each). The CDR3 loop spans 15 amino acids. Deletions cut 5 bases from V and 3 bases from J, with 17 bases between. Per the germline V gene, CDR1 is SGHTA and CDR2 is FQGNSA. The DNA for the CDR3 is TGTGCCAGCAGCCGAACCGGGACCTCCAACTACGAGCAGTACTTC. It translates to CASSRTGTSNYEQYF.

V is TRBV29-1 and J is TRBJ1-5; TRBD1 might be the D (5 bases). The germline CDR1 and CDR2 sequences are SQVTM and ANQGSEA. V was shortened by 4 bases and J by 6 bases, with 13 bases between the two germline ends. CDR3 size: 13 residues. The CDR3 DNA sequence: TGCAGCGTTGGAGGCAGGGCGGGTCAGCCCCAGCATTTT. It yields the protein CSVGGRAGQPQHF.

The chain links TRBV5-8 to TRBJ1-2; possible D gene TRBD1, 5 bases. CDR1 is SGHTS, CDR2 YDEGEE, per germline. The CDR3 has 14 amino acids. Trimming pared 3 bases from V and 5 bases from J, leaving 14 bases between. The CDR3 loop is CASSSTGRRYGYTF. CDR3 sequence (DNA): TGTGCCAGCAGCTCGACGGGGCGTAGATATGGCTACACCTTC.

The table lists this clonotype with a few counts. The gene calls are TRBV11-2 and TRBJ2-7, with unresolved D. CDR3 length: 14 residues. CDR1 and CDR2 from the germline V gene are SGHAT and FQNNGV. Trimming shortened V by 3 bases and J by 0 bases, and 9 bases separated the two germline ends. CDR3 nucleotides: TGTGCCAGCAGCTTTCTCGGCTCCTCCTACGAGCAGTACTTC. Translated, it gives CASSFLGSSYEQYF.

In its sample, this clonotype was seen a few times. A much larger clone lies a single base off, so this may be a read error. The chain joins TRBV11-2 to TRBJ2-3; weak D call: TRBD2 (6 bases). CDR1 is SGHAT, CDR2 FQNNGV, per germline. This CDR3 region has 13 residues. The germline V and J ends were trimmed by 6 bases and 1 base, with 8 bases remaining between them. CDR3 loop: CASRPGGTDTQYF. In DNA form, the CDR3 reads TGTGCCAGCAGACCGGGGGGCACAGATACGCAGTATTTT.

J is TRBJ1-6 and V is TRBV5-5; tentatively, D is TRBD1 (6 bases). Germline V lookup: CDR1 SGHKS, CDR2 YYEKEE (reference sequence). V shed 4 bases and J shed 9 bases, with 20 bases lying between them. The CDR3 consists of 16 residues. As DNA, the CDR3 is TGTGCCAGCAGCCAACCACAGGGATTGTTAACTTCACCCCTCCACTTT. It translates to CASSQPQGLLTSPLHF.

As DNA, the CDR3 is TGCAGTGCTAGACTCCCCAACCTTCTTCACACTGAAGCTTTCTTT. Its translation: CSARLPNLLHTEAFF. The chain employs TRBV20-1 and TRBJ1-1; D uncertain. The CDR3 runs to 15 residues. Germline-derived CDR1 and CDR2 are DFQATT and SNEGSKA (reference sequence). V lost 2 bases and J lost 3, with 16 bases in between.

This chain uses TRBV27 with TRBJ2-1; D is possibly TRBD2 (6 bases). Germline V gives CDR1 MNHEY, CDR2 SMNVEV (reference sequence). Trimming cost V 3 bases and J 12 bases, with 12 bases left between them. The CDR3 extends over 12 amino acids. CDR3 protein: CASSLGGFGQFF. CDR3 nucleotides: TGTGCCAGCAGTTTGGGAGGTTTTGGGCAGTTCTTC.

The rearrangement links TRBV7-6 to TRBJ2-3; 8 bases map to TRBD1. The ends lost 5 bases at V and 7 bases at J; junction bases unmatched: 32. This CDR3 is 22 amino acids long. CDR1 is SGHVS, CDR2 FNYEAQ, per germline. The CDR3 protein is CASSASSPWTGMVSRLGNTQYF. The DNA for the CDR3 is TGTGCCAGCAGCGCATCTTCCCCCTGGACAGGGATGGTGTCGAGGTTGGGCAATACGCAGTATTTT.

The gene calls are TRBV20-1 and TRBJ1-6; D is uncertain. From germline, CDR1 is DFQATT and CDR2 SNEGSKA (reference sequence). Trimming cost V 6 bases and J 6 bases, with 18 bases left between them. This CDR3 region has 15 residues. The CDR3 DNA sequence: TGCAGTGCCATTACCGAAAGGGCGGGTAATTCACCCCTCCACTTT. This codes for CSAITERAGNSPLHF.

The chain joins TRBV28 to TRBJ2-2, with D possibly being TRBD2 (7 bases). The V end lost 7 bases, the J end lost 1 base, and 10 bases lay between the germline ends. From germline, CDR1 is MDHEN and CDR2 SYDVKM. The CDR3 runs to 14 residues. DNA for the CDR3: TGTGCCAGCAAGGGGGGGGTGAACACCGGGGAGCTGTTTTTT. It encodes CASKGGVNTGELFF.

This clonotype was counted between two and nine times. The gene calls are TRBV19 and TRBJ2-2; D call uncertain. V lost 7 bases to trimming and J lost 1 base, with 19 bases between them. The CDR3 spans 17 residues. Germline V gene data show CDR1 as LNHDA and CDR2 as SQIVND (reference sequence). CDR3 in amino acids: CASKPPLQRWNTGELFF. CDR3 sequence (DNA): TGTGCCAGTAAACCCCCACTTCAACGGTGGAACACCGGGGAGCTGTTTTTT.

The gene calls are TRBV7-9 and TRBJ1-5; D call uncertain. Trimming cost V 4 bases and J 9 bases, with 7 bases left between them. The germline gives CDR1 SEHNR, CDR2 FQNEAQ (reference sequence). The CDR3 consists of 11 residues. CDR3 amino acids: CASSSHPPQHF. The CDR3 nucleotides are TGTGCCAGCAGCTCCCACCCGCCCCAGCATTTT.

The table lists this clonotype with many counts. J is TRBJ1-6 and V is TRBV4-2, with 10 bases fitting TRBD1. CDR1 is LGHNA, CDR2 YNFKEQ, per germline. The CDR3 length is 18 residues. Losses at the gene ends were 5 bases for V and 0 bases for J; bases not matched to a gene: 7. CDR3 coding DNA: TGTGCCAGCAGCAAAATAGACAGGGGGCACTCCTATAATTCACCCCTCCACTTT. Translating gives CASSKIDRGHSYNSPLHF.

The CDR3 DNA is TGCGCCAGCAGCTTGGCGGGCAGACTTTACGAGCAGTACTTC. Residues: CASSLAGRLYEQYF. The chain couples TRBV5-1 to TRBJ2-7, with D unresolved. From germline, CDR1 is SGHRS and CDR2 YFSETQ. Trimming stripped 0 bases from V and 4 bases from J, with 11 bases between. The CDR3 is made up of 14 amino acids.

This clonotype was seen a handful of times. The V gene is TRBV7-8, the J gene TRBJ2-2, with D possibly being TRBD1 or TRBD2 (6 bases each). The CDR3 contains 15 residues. Germline CDR1 reads SGHVS; CDR2 reads FQNEAQ. V gave up 1 base and J gave up 5 bases, with 11 bases separating them. The CDR3 protein is CASSLVRGRTGELFF. DNA for the CDR3: TGTGCCAGCAGCTTAGTTAGGGGGAGGACCGGGGAGCTGTTTTTT.

This clonotype was counted only a few times. V is TRBV20-1 and J is TRBJ1-1; TRBD1 might be the D (5 bases). The CDR3 contains 15 residues. The V gene's germline CDR1 is DFQATT and CDR2 SNEGSKA (reference sequence). Trimming pared 0 bases from V and 5 bases from J, leaving 16 bases between. The CDR3 coding sequence is TGCAGTGCTAGAGATAGCAGCAGGGCGGGGACTGAAGCTTTCTTT. This translates into CSARDSSRAGTEAFF.

The chain has TRBV6-1 and TRBJ2-2, with 10 bases matching TRBD1. Unmatched junction bases numbered 7, after V lost 5 bases and J lost 10 bases. This CDR3 is 14 amino acids long. Germline lookup yields CDR1 MNHNS and CDR2 SASEGT. Here the CDR3 DNA reads TGTGCCAGCAGTCCGACAGGGGGCTGGGCGGAGCTGTTTTTT. Its protein product is CASSPTGGWAELFF.

This clonotype has a count of ten or more. The chain has TRBV5-1 and TRBJ1-2; 10 nucleotides line up with TRBD1. Germline CDR1 and CDR2: SGHRS and YFSETQ. The CDR3 runs to 17 residues. J gave up 2 bases and V 3 bases, and 10 bases lay outside the gene matches. CDR3 loop: CASSSPGTGALNYGYTF. The CDR3 bases are TGCGCCAGCAGCTCTCCGGGGACAGGGGCCTTAAACTATGGCTACACCTTC.

This clonotype was detected only a few times. The genes are TRBV4-1 and TRBJ1-1; D remains ambiguous. V lost 0 bases and J lost 7, with 9 bases in between. The CDR3 contains 13 residues. Germline CDR1 and CDR2: MGHRA and YSYEKL. CDR3 sequence reads: CASSQDRRGEAFF. Written as DNA, the CDR3 is TGCGCCAGCAGCCAAGATCGGCGGGGTGAAGCTTTCTTT.

The rearrangement uses TRBV7-6 and TRBJ2-5; TRBD1 aligns across 8 bases. The germline V gene encodes CDR1 SGHVS and CDR2 FNYEAQ. Losses at the gene ends were 4 bases for V and 2 bases for J; bases not matched to a gene: 6. The CDR3 extends over 15 amino acids. The CDR3 bases are TGTGCCAGCAGCTCCTATACAGGGGGTCAAGAGACCCAGTACTTC. It codes for CASSSYTGGQETQYF.

The chain uses TRBV5-1 and TRBJ1-2; D is uncertain. CDR3 length equals 14 residues. Germline CDR1 and CDR2: SGHRS and YFSETQ. V was pared by 5 bases and J by 0 bases, with 11 bases between. For the CDR3, the DNA is TGCGCCAGCAGATTGCAAGTGGCTAACTATGGCTACACCTTC. Protein product: CASRLQVANYGYTF.

This chain joins TRBV12-3 or TRBV12-4 and TRBJ2-3; TRBD2 matches at 7 bases. V lost 7 bases, J lost 0 bases, and 10 bases stayed unmatched. The CDR3 loop spans 16 amino acids. The CDR3 coding sequence is TGTGCCAGCAACCCGCGTGGGGGGGTTAGCACAGATACGCAGTATTTT. This translates into CASNPRGGVSTDTQYF.

This clonotype was picked up a small number of times. The chain is built from TRBV29-1 and TRBJ2-3; D ambiguous. This CDR3 is built from 13 residues. Germline V gene data show CDR1 as SQVTM and CDR2 as ANQGSEA. V lost 4 bases and J lost 3, with 11 bases in between. The CDR3 loop is CSVGFQDTDTQYF. The CDR3 DNA reads TGCAGCGTTGGCTTCCAAGATACAGATACGCAGTATTTT.

The chain links TRBV4-3 to TRBJ1-6; TRBD1 matches at 7 bases. The CDR3 is made up of 14 amino acids. CDR1 is LGHNA and CDR2 is YSLEER in the germline V gene. The V gene end was trimmed by 7 bases and the J gene end by 11 bases; junction bases not matched to a gene: 11. The CDR3 bases are TGCGCCAGCACGACAGGGAGGGGTAGCGCACCCCTCCACTTT. This sequence encodes CASTTGRGSAPLHF.

This clonotype has only a few counts. The V and J genes are TRBV10-3 and TRBJ2-1; 7 bases line up with TRBD1. The V and J ends lost 3 bases and 3 bases, in that order; junction bases with no gene match: 11. The CDR3 spans 17 residues. CDR1 and CDR2 from the germline V gene are ENHRY and SYGVKD. The chain's CDR3 is CAISEGGQTINYNEQFF. In DNA form, the CDR3 reads TGTGCCATCAGTGAAGGGGGACAGACGATAAACTACAATGAGCAGTTCTTC.

This clonotype was recorded a few times. The V gene is TRBV7-2, the J gene TRBJ2-5, with no clear D. The CDR3 has 14 residues. The germline V gene has CDR1 SGHTA and CDR2 FQGNSA. V lost 5 bases and J 5 bases, leaving 15 bases between the germline ends. The CDR3 here is CASSRNHDRETQYF. In DNA form, the CDR3 reads TGTGCCAGCAGCCGCAACCATGACCGGGAGACCCAGTACTTC.

This clonotype was seen a handful of times. The chain is built from TRBV20-1 and TRBJ2-3, with D unresolved. The CDR3 is 15 residues long. Deletions cut 5 bases from V and 0 bases from J, with 15 bases between. Germline V gene lookup returns CDR1 DFQATT and CDR2 SNEGSKA (reference sequence). CDR3 sequence: CSAPETIDSTDTQYF. The CDR3, as DNA: TGCAGTGCTCCAGAGACCATAGATAGCACAGATACGCAGTATTTT.

This clonotype was counted ten times or more. The junction and the germline gene differ at one end; a read error may be behind it. This chain uses TRBV5-1 with TRBJ2-3, with D perhaps TRBD2 (7 bases). CDR1 SGHRS and CDR2 YFSETQ come from the germline V gene. The length of the CDR3 is 13 residues. The chain's CDR3 is CASSLGGRDTQYF. Written as DNA, the CDR3 is TGTGCCAGCAGTTTGGGGGGGCGGGATACGCAGTATTTT.

This clonotype has just a few counts. The chain joins TRBV7-2 to TRBJ1-1; D not certain. This CDR3 has 15 residues. Germline V lookup: CDR1 SGHTA, CDR2 FQGNSA. Trimming stripped 4 bases from V and 11 bases from J, with 23 bases between. CDR3 nucleotide sequence: TGTGCCAGCAGCTCCCAGTGGGAGTGGGTTTTTAGGGCTTTCTTT. It is translated as CASSSQWEWVFRAFF.